The entry that follows covers one T cell receptor beta chain sequence. This clone was recorded only once. What antigen it recognizes has not been identified. No base qualities exist here, and no much larger clone lies one base off it. These data originate in a study of tumour-infiltrating T cells in Burkitt lymphoma (dated by TCRdb to the early 2020s). Regarding the study in general: Clinical outcome was correlated with TCR repertoire data, and overall and progression-free survival were found to be predicted by productive clonality independently of established prognosticators, including age at diagnosis.

The library came from the immunoSEQ multiplex PCR assay. TCRdb holds this immuneACCESS table with in-frame rearrangements only. Some clones are missing; in checked studies, unresolved V genes explain under half, and the rest has no known cause. This sample is represented by roughly 15,000 clones; 80% of them were singletons. The biggest ten clones account for 2.1% of the sample. Input material: tumor tissue. The receptor was derived from a human donor with diffuse large B-cell lymphoma.

This receptor carries the CDR3 CSVEERGPRKQYF. Here is the DNA: TGCAGCGTTGAAGAGAGGGGACCGAGGAAGCAGTACTTC. The V and J segments used are TRBV29-1 and TRBJ2-7; the D region may be TRBD1 or TRBD2, each matching 5 bases equally. Deletion took 0 bases off V and 8 bases off J, with a span of 14 bases between the germline ends. The CDR3 covers 13 residues, taking in both the cysteine and the phenylalanine. Kept here is only the CDR3 DNA, which spans 39 bases and is read in frame from base 1. The CDR1 and CDR2 encoded by the germline V gene are SQVTM and ANQGSEA.